A single T cell receptor beta chain is shown here with its context. At one end the junction does not follow the germline gene, possibly because of a read error. The protocol was immunoSEQ multiplex PCR, while the TCRdb copy is restricted to in-frame clones and leaves out a portion. Of about 4,000 clones listed, more than 80% are singletons. The data are from a study of T cells after posttransplantation cyclophosphamide. Busulfan-fludarabine conditioning, marrow transplant, and cyclophosphamide on days +3 and +4 were administered. Per the germline V gene, CDR1 is LNHNV and CDR2 is YYDKDF (reference sequence). This CDR3 region has 10 residues.

V is TRBV15 and J is TRBJ2-2, with D perhaps matching TRBD2 (5 bases). The sample in question was CD4+ T cells sorted from blood, obtained 242 days after a stem cell transplant with posttransplant cyclophosphamide. The receptor was derived from a male patient aged 30 to 39 who received an allogeneic stem cell transplant from a related donor, was CMV-positive, and had no GVHD. The graft donor may have given rise to some T cells. CDR3 coding DNA: TGTGCCACCTTACACCGGGGAGCTGTTTTT. Its translation is CATLHRGAVF.